This TCR beta chain comes out of a study of CD8 T cells in Susac syndrome (dated by TCRdb to the late 2010s). A note on the overall study: Repertoire sequencing was used to test whether CD8+ T cell activation and differentiation in Susac syndrome was antigen driven. What the authors observed across the whole study: The number of individuals in the TCR sequencing and HLA analysis was recognized as being relatively small.

The germline V gene encodes CDR1 KGHSH and CDR2 LQKENI. Its CDR3 holds 17 amino acids, cysteine through phenylalanine. Only CDR3 DNA remains: 51 bases, in frame from the first base. Trimming at the junction amounts to 1 base on V and 0 bases on J, and the germline ends lie 14 bases apart. RNA was extracted using the RNeasy kit, and 0.5 to 1 microgram was reverse transcribed with random hexamers. TCR beta CDR3 regions were amplified with the immunoSEQ multiplex PCR assay covering 54 Vbeta and 13 Jbeta segments. To correct PCR amplification bias, a synthetic template baseline was used for both primer optimization and computational correction. In the original analysis: Reads were annotated to V, D and J genes per IMGT and analyzed with immunoSEQ Analyzer, keeping only productive sequences. Clonality was computed as one minus Shannon entropy normalized by log2 of the number of productive unique sequences. Public and private clones were assessed among the 100 most prevalent clones of each patient and control. Clones were defined as Susac-specific if absent from the healthy and MS cohorts, from around 1,000 published viral clones and from other ImmuneACCESS disease sequences. The public reads were reprocessed in TCRdb via fastp at Q25 and MiXCR, keeping in-frame beta chains. Entries are consolidated by CDR3 protein sequence, retaining the most common genes and DNA. TCRdb's processing, not the authors', yielded these V and J calls. Within this sample are under 150,000 distinct CDR3 sequences, with approximately 94% of them counted one time only. Around 0.12% of the sample lies in the top ten.

Peripheral blood CD8+ and CD4+ T cells from healthy donors, Susac syndrome patients and multiple sclerosis patients were profiled by high-throughput TCR beta sequencing. The multiple sclerosis controls were treatment-naive patients whose relapsing-remitting disease, either stable or active, fulfilled the revised McDonald criteria. Bulk CD8+ and CD4+ T cells were purified by magnetic negative isolation, while CD8+ TEMRA cells were enriched using FACS. Blood was collected in EDTA tubes and processed within 24 hours, with PBMCs isolated through density gradient centrifugation. PBMCs intended for TCR sequencing were cryopreserved in liquid nitrogen and were subsequently thawed in a 37 degrees C water bath. A purity of at least 90% was achieved for sorted or isolated CD4+, CD8+ and CD8+ TEMRA cells. Regarding this clonotype: Its antigen target is currently unknown. Base quality data are lacking; no much larger clone is found one base away.

The chain is assembled from TRBV18 and TRBJ2-3; the D segment could be TRBD2, given 5 matching bases. The sequenced material came from CD4+ T cells from PBMCs. This clonotype was sampled from a human donor with multiple sclerosis. CDR3 protein: CASSPLHSGSSTDTQYF. The DNA reads as follows: TGTGCCAGCTCACCACTCCACTCGGGGTCTAGCACAGATACGCAGTATTTT.